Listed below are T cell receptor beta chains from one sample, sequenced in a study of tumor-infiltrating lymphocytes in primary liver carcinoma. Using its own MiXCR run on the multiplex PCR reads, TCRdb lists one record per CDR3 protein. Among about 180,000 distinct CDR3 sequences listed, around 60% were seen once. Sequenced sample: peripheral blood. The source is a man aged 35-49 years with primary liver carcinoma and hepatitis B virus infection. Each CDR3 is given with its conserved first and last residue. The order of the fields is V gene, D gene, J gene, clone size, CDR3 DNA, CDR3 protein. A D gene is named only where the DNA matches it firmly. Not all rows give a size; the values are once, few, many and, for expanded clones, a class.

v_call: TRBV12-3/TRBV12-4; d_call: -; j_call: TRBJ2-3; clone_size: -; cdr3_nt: TGTGCCAGCAGTTTTGCGGGTAGCACAGATACGCAGTATTTT; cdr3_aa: CASSFAGSTDTQYF
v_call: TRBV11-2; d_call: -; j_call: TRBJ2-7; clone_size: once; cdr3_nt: TGTGCCAGCAGCCCATCAGCGTGGCTGGCATACGAGCAGTACTTC; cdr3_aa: CASSPSAWLAYEQYF
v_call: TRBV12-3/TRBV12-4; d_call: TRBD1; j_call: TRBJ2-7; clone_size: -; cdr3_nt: TGTGCCAGCAGTCAGGGGGTCGGCTCCTACGAGCAGTACTTC; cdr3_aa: CASSQGVGSYEQYF
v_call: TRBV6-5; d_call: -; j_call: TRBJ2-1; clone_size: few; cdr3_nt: TGTGCCAGCAGTTTCACTCCAGGGGGAGGGGTGGGCAATGAGCAGTTCTTC; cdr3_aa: CASSFTPGGGVGNEQFF
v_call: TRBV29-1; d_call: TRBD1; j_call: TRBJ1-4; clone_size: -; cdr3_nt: TGCAGCGTGACGGGACAGGGGGCCTCTAATGAAAAACTGTTTTTT; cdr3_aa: CSVTGQGASNEKLFF
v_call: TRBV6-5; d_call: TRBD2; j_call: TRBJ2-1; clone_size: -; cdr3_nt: TGTCCCAGCAGTTACTCGGGAGGGGGTGGTGGACTAGCGGTGTCCAATGAGCAGTTCTTC; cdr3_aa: CPSSYSGGGGGLAVSNEQFF
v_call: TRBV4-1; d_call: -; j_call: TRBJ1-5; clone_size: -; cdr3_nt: TGCGCCAGCAGCCCAATGGGCTCAGAGCGGCAGCCCCAGCATTTT; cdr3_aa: CASSPMGSERQPQHF
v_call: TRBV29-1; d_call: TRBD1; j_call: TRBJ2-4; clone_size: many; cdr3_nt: TGCAGCGGGAGACAGGGGGCCAAAAACATTCAGTACTTC; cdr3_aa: CSGRQGAKNIQYF
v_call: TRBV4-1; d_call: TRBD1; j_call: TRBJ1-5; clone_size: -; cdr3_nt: TGCGCCAGCAGCCCTACTAGGGGGCCAAATCAGCCCCAGCATTTT; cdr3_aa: CASSPTRGPNQPQHF
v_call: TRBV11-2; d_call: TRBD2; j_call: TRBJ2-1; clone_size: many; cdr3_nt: TGTGCCAGCAGCTTACAGGTTGGTCTAGCGGGTGCCGAGCAGTTCTTC; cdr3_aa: CASSLQVGLAGAEQFF
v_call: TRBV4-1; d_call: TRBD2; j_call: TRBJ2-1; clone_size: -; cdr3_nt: TGCGCCAGCAGTCAGGCGGGGGGCGGGAGCACCTACAATGATCAGTTCTTC; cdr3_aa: CASSQAGGGSTYNDQFF
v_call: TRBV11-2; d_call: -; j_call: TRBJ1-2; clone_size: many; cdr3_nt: TGTGCCAGCAGCTTAGGGGAGGGTGAGGGCTATGGCTACACCTTC; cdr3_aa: CASSLGEGEGYGYTF
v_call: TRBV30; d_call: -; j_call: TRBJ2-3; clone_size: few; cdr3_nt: TGTGCCTGGAGTGGGGCAGGGAAAAAGTATTTT; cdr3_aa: CAWSGAGKKYF
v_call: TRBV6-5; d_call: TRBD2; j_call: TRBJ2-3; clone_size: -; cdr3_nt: TGTGCCAGCAGTAAATGGGGACTAGCGGGAGTTCGTGGGCCAGGGGATACGCAGTATTTT; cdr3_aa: CASSKWGLAGVRGPGDTQYF
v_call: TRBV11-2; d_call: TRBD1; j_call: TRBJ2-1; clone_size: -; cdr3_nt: TGTGCCAGCAACTTAGCAGGGGGCAATGAGCAGTTATTC; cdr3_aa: CASNLAGGNEQLF
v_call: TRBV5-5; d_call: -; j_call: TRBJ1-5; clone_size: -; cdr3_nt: TGTGCCAGCAGCCTTACTCGCCTCGACAGCTATAGCAATCAGCCCCAGCATTTT; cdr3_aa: CASSLTRLDSYSNQPQHF
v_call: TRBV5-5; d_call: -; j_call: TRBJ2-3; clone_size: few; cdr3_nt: TGTGCCAGCAGCTTGGGAGGTACCTACACAGATACGCAGTATTTT; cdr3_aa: CASSLGGTYTDTQYF
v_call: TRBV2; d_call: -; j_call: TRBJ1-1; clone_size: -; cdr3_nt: TGTGCCAGTAGTACAGGGAACACTGAAGCTTTCTTT; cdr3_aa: CASSTGNTEAFF
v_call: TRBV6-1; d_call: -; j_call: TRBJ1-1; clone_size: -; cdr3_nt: TGTGCCAGCAACTTCGGACATGCCTTTCAGGGGACTGAAGCTTTCTTT; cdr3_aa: CASNFGHAFQGTEAFF
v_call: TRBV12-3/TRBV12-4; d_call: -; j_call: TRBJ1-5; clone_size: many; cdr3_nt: TGTGCCAGCAGTTTTGGGCAGGGCGAGGGGCCCCAGCATTTT; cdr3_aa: CASSFGQGEGPQHF
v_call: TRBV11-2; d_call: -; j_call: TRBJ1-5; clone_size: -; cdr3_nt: TGTGCCATCAGCACCGGACGGTTTCCCAAGCCCCAGCATTTT; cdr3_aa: CAISTGRFPKPQHF
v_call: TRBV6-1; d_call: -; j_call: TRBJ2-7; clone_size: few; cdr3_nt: TGTGCCAGCAGTGAAGCATACACGACGGGGTACTTC; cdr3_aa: CASSEAYTTGYF
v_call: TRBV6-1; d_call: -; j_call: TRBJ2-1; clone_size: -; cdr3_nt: TGTGCCAGCAGAGGCCCACCGAGCTCCTACAATGAGCAGTTCTTC; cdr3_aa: CASRGPPSSYNEQFF
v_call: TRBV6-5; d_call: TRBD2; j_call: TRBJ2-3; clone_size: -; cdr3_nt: TGTGCCAGCAGTTACTCGCGTCTATCGGGAGGGGTTCATTTAAGTACGCAGTATTTT; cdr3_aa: CASSYSRLSGGVHLSTQYF
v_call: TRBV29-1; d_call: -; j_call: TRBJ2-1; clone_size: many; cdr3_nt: TGCAGCGTTGAATACGGCGGAATGAATGAGCAGTTCTTC; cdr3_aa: CSVEYGGMNEQFF
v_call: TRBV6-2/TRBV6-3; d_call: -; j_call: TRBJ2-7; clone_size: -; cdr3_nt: TGTGCCAGCAGAACGGGGGACTCCTACGAGCAGTACTTC; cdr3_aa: CASRTGDSYEQYF
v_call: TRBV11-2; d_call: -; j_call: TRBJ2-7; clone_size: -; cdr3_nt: TGTGCCAGCTGCTTGACAGGCGAGCGGTACTTC; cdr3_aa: CASCLTGERYF